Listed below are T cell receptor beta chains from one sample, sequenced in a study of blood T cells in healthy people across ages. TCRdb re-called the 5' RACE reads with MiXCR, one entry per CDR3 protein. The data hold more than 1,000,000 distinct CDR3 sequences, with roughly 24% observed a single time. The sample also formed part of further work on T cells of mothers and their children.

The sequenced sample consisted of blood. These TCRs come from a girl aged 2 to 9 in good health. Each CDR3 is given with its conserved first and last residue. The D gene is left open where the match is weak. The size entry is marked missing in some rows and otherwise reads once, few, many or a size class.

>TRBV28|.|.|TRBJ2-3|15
TGTGCCAGCAGCCGTCACCTGGGCGGACCAGATACGCAGTATTTT
CASSRHLGGPDTQYF
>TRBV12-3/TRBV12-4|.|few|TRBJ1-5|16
TGTGCCAGCTCTACCGTCCTTGACGTTGGCAATCAGCCCCAGCATTTT
CASSTVLDVGNQPQHF
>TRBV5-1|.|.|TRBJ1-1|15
TGCGCCAGCAGCTTGGAGCGAGGTGGGGGCACTGAAGCTTTCTTT
CASSLERGGGTEAFF
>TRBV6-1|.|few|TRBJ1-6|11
TGTGCCAGCAGTGTAAATTCACCCCTCCACTTT
CASSVNSPLHF
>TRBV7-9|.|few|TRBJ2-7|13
TGTGCCACCGTGGGGAGGCACTCCTACGAGCAGTACTTC
CATVGRHSYEQYF
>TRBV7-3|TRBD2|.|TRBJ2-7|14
TGTGCCAGCAGCCGCGGGACTAGCGGGGCCGAGCAGTACTTC
CASSRGTSGAEQYF
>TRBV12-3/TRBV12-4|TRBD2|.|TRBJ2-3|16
TGTGCCAGCAGGGCAGCGGTCGGGGGGGCCACAGATACGCAGTATTTT
CASRAAVGGATDTQYF
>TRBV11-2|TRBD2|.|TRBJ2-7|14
TGTGCCAGCAGCCTGGGACTAGGGGACTACGAGCAGTACTTC
CASSLGLGDYEQYF
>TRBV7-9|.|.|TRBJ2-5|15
TGTGCCAGCAGCTTCCCCAGGGTCGGACCTTCGACCCAGTACTTC
CASSFPRVGPSTQYF
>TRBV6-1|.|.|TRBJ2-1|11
TGTGCCAGCAGTGACCTAAGGGAGCAGTTCTTC
CASSDLREQFF
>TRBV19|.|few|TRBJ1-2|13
TGTGCCTCCAAGTGGAGAGGGGAAGGAGGCTACACCTTC
CASKWRGEGGYTF
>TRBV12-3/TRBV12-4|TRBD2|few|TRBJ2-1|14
TGTGCCAGCAGTTTTGGCGGGAGTTGGAATGAGCAGTTCTTC
CASSFGGSWNEQFF
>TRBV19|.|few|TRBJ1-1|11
TGTGCCTCCAAAGGGCCCACTGAAGCTTTCTTT
CASKGPTEAFF
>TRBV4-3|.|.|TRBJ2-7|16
TGCGCCAGCAGCCAAGATCGGTTACACCGAGACTACGAGCAGTGCTTC
CASSQDRLHRDYEQCF
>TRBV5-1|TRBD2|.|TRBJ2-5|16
TGCGCCAGCAGCCAGGGAGGGCTGGGGATCCAAGAGACCCAGTACTTC
CASSQGGLGIQETQYF
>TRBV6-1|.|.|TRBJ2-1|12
TGTGCCAGCAATAACTGGTACAATGAGCAGTTCTTC
CASNNWYNEQFF
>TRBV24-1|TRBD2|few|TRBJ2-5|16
TGTGCCACCAGTGAAGGTGGGGGGGGACCGAGAAGGACCCAGTACTTC
CATSEGGGGPRRTQYF
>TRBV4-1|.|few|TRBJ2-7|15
TGCGCCAGCAGCCAAGATTACGGCGGACCTTACGAGCAGTACTTC
CASSQDYGGPYEQYF
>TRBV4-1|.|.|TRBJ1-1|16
TGCGCCAGCAGCCAAGATCCCTACGGGATGAACACTGAAGCTTTCTTT
CASSQDPYGMNTEAFF
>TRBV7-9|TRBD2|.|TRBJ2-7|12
TGTGCCAGCAGCTGGGGGGGGGAAGGGCAGTACTTC
CASSWGGEGQYF
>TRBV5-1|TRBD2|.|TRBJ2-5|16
TGCGCCAGCAGACCCATCCCGAGAGGGAGGGAAGAGACCCAGTACTTC
CASRPIPRGREETQYF
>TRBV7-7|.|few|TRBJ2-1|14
TGTGCTAGCAGCCCACCGGATTCCTACAATGAGCAGTTCTTC
CASSPPDSYNEQFF
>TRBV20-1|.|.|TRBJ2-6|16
TGCAGTGCTAGAGATCCACGGAACTCTGGGGCCAACGTCCTGACTTTC
CSARDPRNSGANVLTF
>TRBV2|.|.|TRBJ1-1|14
TGTGCCAGCAGTGAAAGGCATATCGCCGTCGATGCTTTCTTT
CASSERHIAVDAFF